This section outlines one T cell receptor beta chain sequence together with its context. This record belongs to a study of shared clonotypes between healthy human individuals. Overall study context: There were three CD4 naive, three CD4 memory, two CD8 naive and one CD8 memory plates per donor.

V lost 5 bases and J lost 1, with 9 bases in between. This CDR3 is 13 amino acids long. Per the germline V gene, CDR1 is SGHVS and CDR2 is FQNEAQ. CD45RO-negative, CCR7-selected cells formed the naive CD8 fraction, which excluded terminally differentiated effector memory CD45RA+ cells. Deep-level running was used for the assay. TCRdb's copy holds only in-frame clones and misses some; the assay was immunoSEQ multiplex PCR. The repertoire has some 1,900,000 clones, about 95% of them found once; the top ten carry 1% to 1.5%. Sequencing used naive CD8+ T cells sorted from blood. This rearrangement joins TRBV7-8 to TRBJ2-7; D perhaps matches TRBD1 (5 bases). This TCR came from a man aged 18 to 29 in good health. CDR3 amino acids: CASSGDRSYEQYF. DNA for the CDR3: TGTGCCAGCAGCGGAGACAGATCCTACGAGCAGTACTTC.